Below, 4 T cell receptor beta chains from the same sample are listed, as sequenced in a study of blood T cell repertoires in COVID-19. Method: immunoSEQ multiplex PCR; TCRdb's copy keeps in-frame clones and lacks some. The repertoire has around 160,000 clones, 84% of them found once; the top ten carry around 40%. The sample consisted of peripheral blood. The receptors derive from a human donor in a cohort sampled during active COVID-19.

V is TRBV24-1 and J is TRBJ2-1; perhaps TRBD2 as D (7 bases). There are 14 residues in the CDR3. Germline CDR1 KGHDR, CDR2 SFDVKD. The V gene lost 5 bases and the J gene lost 7 bases, with 14 bases spanning the gap. This chain's CDR3 is CATSGAGAGNEQFF. In DNA, the CDR3 is TGTGCCACCAGTGGTGCGGGGGCGGGTAATGAGCAGTTCTTC.

About this clone itself: The identical CDR3 is also encoded by other nucleotide sequences in the sample. This chain uses TRBV7-9 with TRBJ2-1; tentative D call: TRBD2 (7 bases). The V end lost 1 base, the J end lost 7 bases, and 11 bases lay between the germline ends. Germline CDR1 reads SEHNR; CDR2 reads FQNEAQ (reference sequence). CDR3 size: 14 residues. The CDR3 loop reads CASSLVGGRNEQFF. The CDR3 DNA reads as TGTGCCAGCAGCTTAGTGGGGGGGCGGAATGAGCAGTTCTTC.

The chain uses TRBV11-3 and TRBJ2-2; 10 nucleotides align to TRBD1. The CDR3 extends over 16 amino acids. The V segment lost 5 bases and the J segment 1 base; nucleotides outside the gene matches: 4. In germline, CDR1 is SGHNT, CDR2 YENEEA. CDR3 DNA: TGTGCCAGCAGCGCCCGGACAGGGGGGAACACCGGGGAGCTGTTTTTT. This translates into CASSARTGGNTGELFF.

The J gene is TRBJ2-2, the V gene TRBV5-1; unclear D gene. V was cut by 0 bases and J by 10 bases, with 10 bases left in between. CDR3 size: 13 residues. CDR1 is SGHRS, CDR2 YFSETQ, per germline. The CDR3: CASSLGQAQELFF. CDR3 bases: TGCGCCAGCAGCTTGGGGCAGGCTCAGGAGCTGTTTTTT.